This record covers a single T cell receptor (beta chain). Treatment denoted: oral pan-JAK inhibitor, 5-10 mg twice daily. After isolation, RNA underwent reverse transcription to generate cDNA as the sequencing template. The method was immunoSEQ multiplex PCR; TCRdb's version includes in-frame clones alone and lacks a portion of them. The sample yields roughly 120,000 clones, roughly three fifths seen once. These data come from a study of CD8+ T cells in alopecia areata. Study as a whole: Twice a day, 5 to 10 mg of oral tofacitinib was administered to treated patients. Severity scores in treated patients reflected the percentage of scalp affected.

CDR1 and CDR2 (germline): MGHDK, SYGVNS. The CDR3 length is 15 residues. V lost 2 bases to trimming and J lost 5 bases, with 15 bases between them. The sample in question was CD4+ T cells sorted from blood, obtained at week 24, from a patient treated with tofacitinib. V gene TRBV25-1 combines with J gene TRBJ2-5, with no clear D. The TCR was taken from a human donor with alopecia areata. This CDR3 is CASSEPSSLGETQYF. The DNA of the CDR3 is TGTGCCAGCAGTGAACCAAGCAGCCTCGGGGAGACCCAGTACTTC.